The 28 T cell receptor beta chains presented below share a single source sample, sequenced in a study of a mutant IDH1 vaccine in newly diagnosed glioma. TCRdb's table, derived via immunoSEQ multiplex PCR, lists solely in-frame clones and lacks some. The table shows some 56,000 clones, with about 79% occurring only once. What these receptors recognize is not known. The time point denotes: week 47, end of study. Vaccinated patients received 300 ug of mutant IDH1 20-mer peptide per dose, with topical imiquimod. Source: PBMCs, taken from a glioma patient whose treatment included an IDH1 peptide vaccine. The receptor source for this set is a man aged 45-65 years with glioma.

Note on this clone: Sequence at one end of the junction differs from germline and may be a read error. The chain carries TRBV6-1 and TRBJ1-4; a weak D match, TRBD1 (6 bases). Germline V lookup: CDR1 MNHNS, CDR2 SASEGT. CDR3 length equals 15 residues. CDR3 region: CASSEDRSTNEKLFF. The CDR3, as DNA: TGTGCCAGCAGCGAAGACAGGTCAACTAATGAAAAACTGTTTTTT.

This chain connects TRBV13 to TRBJ1-2; a possible D gene is TRBD1 (5 bases). The CDR3 is 16 amino acids. Trimming shortened V by 5 bases and J by 3 bases, and 19 bases separated the two germline ends. CDR1 and CDR2 (germline): PRHDT, FYEKMQ (reference sequence). The CDR3 protein is CASSPRGRNYDYGYTF. The CDR3 DNA sequence: TGTGCCAGCAGCCCCCGGGGCCGCAACTATGACTATGGCTACACCTTC.

V is TRBV29-1 and J is TRBJ1-4; D is uncertain. V gave up 7 bases and J gave up 0 bases, with 12 bases separating them. The CDR3 is 14 residues long. Germline loops: CDR1 SQVTM, CDR2 ANQGSEA. The CDR3 is CSGLEGSTNEKLFF. In nucleotides, the CDR3 is TGCAGCGGGTTGGAAGGCTCAACTAATGAAAAACTGTTTTTT.

This clone was found once. The rearrangement joins TRBV5-6 to TRBJ1-6; no definite D call. Germline V CDR1 and CDR2: SGHDT, YYEEEE. The V end lost 4 bases, the J end lost 7 bases, and 6 bases lay between the germline ends. The length of the CDR3 is 12 residues. CDR3 bases: TGTGCCAGCAGCGTAGGGAATTCACCCCTCCACTTT. Translation gives CASSVGNSPLHF.

The chain recombines TRBV23-1 with TRBJ1-5; D remains unclear. TRBV23-1 belongs to the ORF category, with a function that is uncertain. Trimming shortened V by 6 bases and J by 6 bases, and 21 bases separated the two germline ends. The CDR3 length is 16 residues. The CDR3 loop reads CASSSPLEVVGQPQHF. For the CDR3, the DNA is TGCGCCAGCAGCTCCCCGTTGGAGGTGGTGGGTCAGCCCCAGCATTTT.

This sequence joins TRBV5-6 and TRBJ2-7; 7 bases agree with TRBD1. J lost 3 bases, V lost 4 bases, and 7 bases had no gene match. Germline V CDR1 and CDR2: SGHDT, YYEEEE. CDR3 length equals 14 residues. The CDR3 nucleotides read TGTGCCAGCAGCCCCGAGACAGGGCACTACGAGCAGTACTTC. It specifies CASSPETGHYEQYF.

The table lists this clone with a count of one. At the DNA level, this CDR3 is encoded by other sequences in the same sample as well. V is TRBV18 and J is TRBJ1-1; D call uncertain. Germline V gene lookup returns CDR1 KGHSH and CDR2 LQKENI. V dropped 3 bases and J dropped 1 base, with 6 bases sitting between them. CDR3 length: 13 residues. The CDR3 region is CASSPEGNTEAFF. Here the CDR3 DNA reads TGTGCCAGCTCACCTGAGGGGAACACTGAAGCTTTCTTT.

This chain uses TRBV5-1 with TRBJ2-7; D call uncertain. The CDR3 totals 16 residues. With 5 bases removed from V and 3 bases from J, the gap between germline ends came to 21 bases. Germline-derived CDR1 and CDR2 are SGHRS and YFSETQ. CDR3 sequence: CASSQGATPPVYEQYF. CDR3 in DNA: TGCGCCAGCAGTCAAGGAGCTACTCCCCCTGTCTACGAGCAGTACTTC.

This chain uses TRBV2 with TRBJ2-7; D is uncertain. This CDR3 comprises 12 residues. Germline V gives CDR1 SNHLY, CDR2 FYNNEI. Trimming took 7 bases from V and 1 from J, leaving 8 bases between them. CDR3 nucleotide sequence: TGTGCCAGCATGGCACCATCCTACGAGCAGTACTTC. It is translated as CASMAPSYEQYF.

The chain links TRBV19 to TRBJ1-5; tentative D call: TRBD1 (6 bases). The CDR3 length is 14 residues. Germline V gene data show CDR1 as LNHDA and CDR2 as SQIVND (reference sequence). The germline V and J ends were trimmed by 4 bases and 2 bases, with 9 bases remaining between them. CDR3 coding DNA: TGTGCCAGTAGTACAGGGGTAGGCAATCAGCCCCAGCATTTT. Translating it yields CASSTGVGNQPQHF.

The CDR3 region is CASSLSGVNEQFF. The CDR3 nucleotides read TGTGCCAGCAGCTTATCGGGGGTCAATGAGCAGTTCTTC. The chain links TRBV7-2 to TRBJ2-1; possible D gene TRBD2, 6 bases. This CDR3 spans 13 amino acids. The germline gives CDR1 SGHTA, CDR2 FQGNSA. V was pared by 2 bases and J by 6 bases, with 8 bases between.

The J gene is TRBJ2-5, the V gene TRBV13, with TRBD2 identical over 11 bases. The CDR3 runs to 16 residues. Trimming removed 5 bases from V and 5 bases from J; junction bases left unmatched: 10. Germline CDR1 and CDR2: PRHDT and FYEKMQ (reference sequence). The CDR3 spells CASSVQIAGGAETQYF. The CDR3 coding sequence is TGTGCCAGCAGCGTACAAATAGCGGGGGGGGCGGAGACCCAGTACTTC. The full variable domain, completed using reference TRBV13 and TRBJ2-5, is AAGVIQSPRHLIKEKRETATLKCYPIPRHDTVYWYQQGPGQDPQFLISFYEKMQSDKGSIPDRFSAQQFSDYHSELNMSSLELGDSALYFCASSVQIAGGAETQYFGPGTRLLVL.

V and J are TRBV7-2 and TRBJ2-1; D perhaps matches TRBD1 (5 bases). CDR3 size: 15 residues. The germline gives CDR1 SGHTA, CDR2 FQGNSA. With 6 bases removed from V and 4 bases from J, the gap between germline ends came to 16 bases. For the CDR3, the DNA is TGTGCCAGCAGTCCCGGACAAATAACTTACAATGAGCAGTTCTTC. It codes for CASSPGQITYNEQFF. Drawing the rest from reference TRBV7-2 and TRBJ2-1, the complete variable domain is GAGVSQSPSNKVTEKGKDVELRCDPISGHTALYWYRQSLGQGLEFLIYFQGNSAPDKSGLPSDRFSAERTGGSVSTLTIQRTQQEDSAVYLCASSPGQITYNEQFFGPGTRLTVL.

The rearrangement joins TRBV4-1 to TRBJ2-2; D gene uncertain. This CDR3 has 14 residues. In germline, CDR1 is MGHRA, CDR2 YSYEKL. Trimming shortened V by 0 bases and J by 4 bases, and 6 bases separated the two germline ends. CDR3 protein: CASSQDTFTGELFF. Here the CDR3 DNA reads TGCGCCAGCAGCCAAGATACGTTCACCGGGGAGCTGTTTTTT.

V usage is TRBV7-9 and J usage is TRBJ1-2, with D possibly matching TRBD1 (6 bases). Germline values: CDR1 SEHNR, CDR2 FQNEAQ (reference sequence). This CDR3 comprises 13 residues. Trimming left V 5 bases short and J 8 bases short, with 15 bases between. Written as DNA, the CDR3 is TGTGCCAGCAGCGGCTCGGGGGCGGACGGCTACACCTTC. Its translation is CASSGSGADGYTF. The full variable domain, rest sourced from reference TRBV7-9 and TRBJ1-2, is DTGVSQNPRHKITKRGQNVTFRCDPISEHNRLYWYRQTLGQGPEFLTYFQNEAQLEKSRLLSDRFSAERPKGSFSTLEIQRTEQGDSAMYLCASSGSGADGYTFGSGTRLTVV.

J is TRBJ2-5 and V is TRBV7-3, with D possibly being TRBD1 or TRBD2 (6 bases each). The CDR3 length is 15 residues. V lost 5 bases and J lost 5, with 18 bases in between. Looked up from germline, CDR1 is SGHTA and CDR2 is FQGTGA. The CDR3: CASSPTGAGGETQYF. The CDR3 DNA follows: TGTGCCAGCAGCCCCACGGGGGCTGGGGGTGAGACCCAGTACTTC.

CDR3 coding DNA: TGCAGTGTTACGACAGGGGATGGCTACACCTTC. Amino acids: CSVTTGDGYTF. This rearrangement joins TRBV20-1 to TRBJ1-2; 8 nucleotides match TRBD1. This CDR3 is built from 11 residues. Trimming took 7 bases from V and 6 from J; bases not matched to a gene: 4. Germline loops: CDR1 DFQATT, CDR2 SNEGSKA (reference sequence).

This clone was observed a single time. The gene calls are TRBV5-4 and TRBJ2-1, with 8 nucleotides matching TRBD2. The CDR3 has 16 amino acids. The V gene's germline CDR1 is SGHNT and CDR2 YYREEE (reference sequence). J gave up 0 bases and V 4 bases, and 6 bases lay outside the gene matches. Here the CDR3 reads CASSRGAGGSYNEQFF. CDR3 DNA sequence: TGTGCCAGCAGCCGGGGGGCGGGGGGCTCCTACAATGAGCAGTTCTTC.

This rearrangement joins TRBV27 to TRBJ1-2, with D tentatively TRBD1 (5 bases). The CDR3 totals 13 residues. Between the trimmed V and J ends, which lost 7 bases and 7 bases, there was a span of 16 bases. Per the germline V gene, CDR1 is MNHEY and CDR2 is SMNVEV (reference sequence). This chain's CDR3 is CASTPGGRSGYTF. The CDR3 nucleotides read TGTGCCAGCACCCCTGGGGGAAGGAGTGGCTACACCTTC.

The chain joins TRBV7-9 to TRBJ1-1; possibly TRBD1 for D (5 bases). Deletions cut 3 bases from V and 8 bases from J, with 7 bases between. The CDR3 is 11 amino acids. Per germline, CDR1 SEHNR and CDR2 FQNEAQ (reference sequence). The CDR3 reads CASSLGREAFF. In nucleotides, the CDR3 is TGTGCCAGCAGCTTGGGGCGGGAAGCTTTCTTT.

V usage is TRBV29-1 and J usage is TRBJ1-2, with D perhaps TRBD1 (5 bases). This CDR3 has 16 residues. Germline lookup yields CDR1 SQVTM and CDR2 ANQGSEA. With 0 bases removed from V and 8 bases from J, the gap between germline ends came to 22 bases. This CDR3 reads CSVEDYPMDKGSGYTF. In DNA form, the CDR3 reads TGCAGCGTTGAAGATTACCCTATGGACAAGGGATCGGGCTACACCTTC. The full variable domain, completed using reference TRBV29-1 and TRBJ1-2, is SAVISQKPSRDICQRGTSLTIQCQVDSQVTMMFWYRQQPGQSLTLIATANQGSEATYESGFVIDKFPISRPNLTFSTLTVSNMSPEDSSIYLCSVEDYPMDKGSGYTFGSGTRLTVV.

This clone has a single count. The chain links TRBV23-1 to TRBJ1-1; a possible D gene is TRBD1 (6 bases). TRBV23-1 is treated as an ORF (open reading frame) with a function not yet certain. Trimming took 2 bases from V and 0 from J, leaving 7 bases between them. The CDR3 runs to 14 residues. CDR3: CASSQGGLNTEAFF. The DNA for the CDR3 is TGCGCCAGCAGTCAAGGGGGGCTGAACACTGAAGCTTTCTTT.

This clone was counted once. This chain links TRBV5-6 with TRBJ1-5, with 9 positions matching TRBD1. Germline trimming cut 4 bases from V and 6 bases from J; bases unmatched to any gene: 2. This CDR3 contains 13 residues. Germline values: CDR1 SGHDT, CDR2 YYEEEE. This chain's CDR3 is CASSRDRVQPQHF. CDR3 coding DNA: TGTGCCAGCAGCCGGGACAGGGTTCAGCCCCAGCATTTT.

V usage is TRBV5-6 and J usage is TRBJ2-2; 7 nucleotides line up with TRBD1. Unmatched junction bases numbered 21, after V lost 4 bases and J lost 6 bases. From germline, CDR1 is SGHDT and CDR2 YYEEEE. CDR3 length: 19 amino acids. DNA for the CDR3: TGTGCCAGCAGCCCTAGCTTAACTGGGACAGTAAGGTCGGCCGGGGAGCTGTTTTTT. As protein: CASSPSLTGTVRSAGELFF. The variable domain in full, with the rest retrieved from reference TRBV5-6 and TRBJ2-2, is DAGVTQSPTHLIKTRGQQVTLRCSPKSGHDTVSWYQQALGQGPQFIFQYYEEEERQRGNFPDRFSGHQFPNYSSELNVNALLLGDSALYLCASSPSLTGTVRSAGELFFGEGSRLTVL.

The chain employs TRBV12-1 and TRBJ2-3; the table's TRBD2 call for D was not verified on the DNA. TRBV12-1 is a pseudogene locus. This CDR3 has 16 residues. CDR3 bases: TGTGCCAGCAGCTTTGCCACTAGCGGGGGCACAGATACGCAGTATTTT. Translation gives CASSFATSGGTDTQYF.

This clone occurred a few times. V and J are TRBV5-1 and TRBJ1-4; 7 bases are a match to TRBD1. The J segment lost 0 bases and the V segment lost 4 bases, leaving 6 bases of the junction unmatched. Germline V lookup: CDR1 SGHRS, CDR2 YFSETQ. The CDR3 has 16 residues. Written as DNA, the CDR3 is TGCGCCAGCAGCCTGGGACAGAGCGCAACTAATGAAAAACTGTTTTTT. It specifies CASSLGQSATNEKLFF.

The J gene is TRBJ2-2, the V gene TRBV29-1; 8 bases are shared with TRBD1. Germline assignment: CDR1 SQVTM and CDR2 ANQGSEA. V lost 7 bases, J lost 1 base, and 8 bases stayed unmatched. The length of the CDR3 is 15 residues. The CDR3 DNA sequence: TGCAGCGCTTTAGTCGGGACAGGGAACACCGGGGAGCTGTTTTTT. This gives the protein CSALVGTGNTGELFF.

This chain joins TRBV5-1 and TRBJ1-1; a possible D gene is TRBD1 (5 bases). V was shortened by 0 bases and J by 4 bases, with 16 bases between the two germline ends. The germline V gene encodes CDR1 SGHRS and CDR2 YFSETQ. This CDR3 region has 16 residues. The CDR3 DNA follows: TGCGCCAGCAGCTTGGGGTCGCCAGGGATCGGCACTGAAGCTTTCTTT. It encodes CASSLGSPGIGTEAFF.